This passage covers 8 T cell receptor beta chains from one sample sequenced in a study of spatial heterogeneity in lung cancer. TCRdb reprocessed the 5' RACE reads via MiXCR and lists one record per CDR3 protein. This sample has over 50,000 distinct CDR3 sequences, with approximately 6% found just once. The time point: sample taken at primary tumor resection. The material sequenced was PBMCs, taken at surgery. Every receptor here comes from a female donor with early-stage non-small cell lung cancer.

This clonotype came up a few times. The rearrangement links TRBV20-1 to TRBJ1-1, with 7 bases matching TRBD1. CDR1 is DFQATT and CDR2 is SNEGSKA in the germline V gene (reference sequence). This CDR3 has 14 residues. V shed 6 bases, J shed 0 bases, and the junction held 7 bases outside the gene matches. CDR3 protein: CSARDRLLNTEAFF. Here the CDR3 DNA reads TGCAGTGCGCGGGACAGACTCTTGAACACTGAAGCTTTCTTT.

This clonotype was detected many times. The chain couples TRBV10-1 to TRBJ2-3, with D tentatively TRBD2 (6 bases). CDR1 is WNHNN and CDR2 is SYGVQD in the germline V gene (reference sequence). The CDR3 has 18 amino acids. V shed 3 bases and J shed 4 bases, with 23 bases lying between them. The CDR3 loop is CASSERPLASGRADTQYF. CDR3 DNA sequence: TGCGCCAGCAGTGAACGGCCGCTAGCGTCCGGGAGAGCAGATACGCAGTATTTT.

The genes are TRBV11-2 and TRBJ2-7; 14 bases align to TRBD2. V shed 3 bases, J shed 6 bases, and the junction held 4 bases outside the gene matches. Germline lookup yields CDR1 SGHAT and CDR2 FQNNGV. The CDR3 consists of 15 residues. The CDR3 sequence is CASSFSGTSGGEQYF. Written as DNA, the CDR3 is TGTGCCAGCAGCTTCTCCGGGACTAGCGGGGGCGAGCAGTACTTC.

This clonotype occurred many times. The genes are TRBV20-1 and TRBJ1-1, with D hard to call. This CDR3 region has 16 residues. The V end was cut by 3 bases, the J end by 5 bases, with 22 bases between. CDR1 and CDR2 from the germline V gene are DFQATT and SNEGSKA (reference sequence). The CDR3 DNA sequence: TGCAGTGCTAGTCCCAGACGACTAACCGCGGGGACTGAAGCTTTCTTT. It is translated as CSASPRRLTAGTEAFF.

CDR3: CASGGGELFF. The DNA for the CDR3 is TGTGCCAGCGGTGGCGGGGAGCTGTTTTTT. The chain couples TRBV3-1 to TRBJ2-2; no definite D call. V was cut by 8 bases and J by 7 bases, with 5 bases left in between. This CDR3 spans 10 amino acids. From germline, CDR1 is LGHDT and CDR2 YNNKEL (reference sequence). Variable domain in full (rest from reference TRBV3-1 and TRBJ2-2): DTAVSQTPKYLVTQMGNDKSIKCEQNLGHDTMYWYKQDSKKFLKIMFSYNNKELIINETVPNRFSPKSPDKAHLNLHINSLELGDSAVYFCASGGGELFFGEGSRLTVL.

This chain links TRBV2 with TRBJ2-5; D uncertain. This CDR3 comprises 15 residues. Germline V gene lookup returns CDR1 SNHLY and CDR2 FYNNEI. V was clipped by 6 bases and J by 1 base, with 15 bases between them. In DNA form, the CDR3 reads TGTGCCAGCAGCCACCGGGCCCCTTCCCAAGAGACCCAGTACTTC. This codes for CASSHRAPSQETQYF.

This clonotype came up many times. The chain employs TRBV7-2 and TRBJ2-3, with 9 bases that match TRBD2. The CDR3 spans 15 residues. Germline CDR1 and CDR2: SGHTA and FQGNSA. Unmatched junction bases numbered 4, after V lost 0 bases and J lost 6 bases. CDR3 loop: CASSLAASGVDTQYF. In nucleotides, the CDR3 is TGTGCCAGCAGCTTAGCGGCTAGCGGGGTTGATACGCAGTATTTT.

V is TRBV12-3 or TRBV12-4 and J is TRBJ1-4, with a weak D call TRBD1 (6 bases). The germline V and J ends were trimmed by 5 bases and 7 bases, with 17 bases remaining between them. CDR3 length: 15 amino acids. CDR3 residues: CASSLWGAGSEKLFF. The CDR3 coding sequence is TGTGCCAGCAGTCTTTGGGGGGCGGGGAGTGAAAAACTGTTTTTT.